The entry that follows covers one TCR beta chain sequence. As yet, its antigen is unknown. Trimming took 5 bases from V and 2 from J, leaving 11 bases between them. Germline CDR1 is MGHRA and CDR2 is YSYEKL. The CDR3 length is 14 residues. This sample is drawn from a study of shared clonotypes between healthy human individuals. Points from the study as a whole: A reduction in generation probabilities was seen for non-shared clonotypes relative to those shared by all four donors. Memory subsets generally showed smaller estimated richness than naive subsets did.

It was across several immunoSEQ plates that each subset's genomic DNA was evenly split. In replicate PCRs of sorted subsets, approximately 210 ng DNA, approximately 30,000 T cell genomes, was used. The method was immunoSEQ multiplex PCR; TCRdb's version includes in-frame clones alone and lacks a portion of them. The sample consists of around 1.5 million clones, approximately 98% of them appearing once. This sequence joins TRBV4-1 and TRBJ2-3; D gene unclear. The clonotype originates from a man younger than 40 in good health. The sequenced sample was naive CD4+ T cells sorted from blood. Subset given: CD45RA+ positively selected. The CDR3 nucleotides read TGCGCCAGCAGCTACGGAACAGACACAGATACGCAGTATTTT. Its translation is CASSYGTDTDTQYF.